Sequencing of this TCR beta chain was carried out in a study of T-cell memory formation after mild COVID-19. Study-level background: TCR clusters were mostly confined to one donor each.

The table lists this clonotype with many counts. Its specificity is not known. Study outcomes and limitations: Cross-reactive memory apparently joined, as some responding clones appeared in pre-infection memory. Contracting CD4+ clones lay largely in CM and EM, with CD8+ ones residing in EMRA.

TCRdb ran MiXCR on the 5' RACE reads and lists one entry per CDR3 protein. The table shows about 430,000 distinct CDR3 sequences, with 20% to 30% occurring only once. Sequencing was performed on PBMCs or a T cell subset sorted from them (not recorded which). This sequence originates from an adult woman who had mild COVID-19 (a few samples of this study predate the infection). Cell type and time point are not known.

CDR3: CASSATGWGTEAFF. The CDR3 region has the DNA TGTGCCAGCAGCGCGACAGGGTGGGGCACTGAAGCTTTCTTT. The chain couples TRBV12-3 or TRBV12-4 to TRBJ1-1, with 7 bases that match TRBD1. The CDR3 extends over 14 amino acids. V lost 6 bases, J lost 4 bases, and 8 bases stayed unmatched.